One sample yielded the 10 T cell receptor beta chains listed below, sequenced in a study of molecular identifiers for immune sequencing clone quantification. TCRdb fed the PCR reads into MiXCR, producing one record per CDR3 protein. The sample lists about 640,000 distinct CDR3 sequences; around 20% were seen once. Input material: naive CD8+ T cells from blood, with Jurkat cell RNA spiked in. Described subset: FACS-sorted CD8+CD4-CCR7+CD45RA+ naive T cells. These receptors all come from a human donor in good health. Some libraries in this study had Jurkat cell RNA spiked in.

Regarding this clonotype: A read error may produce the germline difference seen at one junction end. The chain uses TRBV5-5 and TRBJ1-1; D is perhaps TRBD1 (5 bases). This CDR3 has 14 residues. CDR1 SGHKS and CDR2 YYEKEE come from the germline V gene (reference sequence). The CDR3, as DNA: TGTGCCAGCAGCTTGGAGGGGCTTCAAGCTGAAGCTCTCTTT. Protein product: CASSLEGLQAEALF.

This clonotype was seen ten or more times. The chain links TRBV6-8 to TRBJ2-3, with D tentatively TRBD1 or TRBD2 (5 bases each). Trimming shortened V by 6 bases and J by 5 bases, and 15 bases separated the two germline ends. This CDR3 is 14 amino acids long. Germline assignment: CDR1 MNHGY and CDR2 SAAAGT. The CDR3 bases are TGTGCCAGCAGACCCGGGACCTCGGGAGATACGCAGTATTTT. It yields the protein CASRPGTSGDTQYF.

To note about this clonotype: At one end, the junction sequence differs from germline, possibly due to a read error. The CDR3 spells CGSELRAGYEQYF. CDR3 in DNA: TGTGGCAGCGAGCTTAGAGCGGGTTACGAGCAGTACTTC. The chain uses TRBV11-2 and TRBJ2-7; weak D call: TRBD2 (6 bases). The CDR3 extends over 13 amino acids. Germline-derived CDR1 and CDR2 are SGHAT and FQNNGV.

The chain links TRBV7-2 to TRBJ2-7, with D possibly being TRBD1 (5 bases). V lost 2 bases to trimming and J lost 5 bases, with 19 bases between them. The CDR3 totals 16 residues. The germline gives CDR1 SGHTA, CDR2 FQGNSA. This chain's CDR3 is CASSLIRAEGVDEQYF. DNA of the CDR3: TGTGCCAGCAGCTTAATTAGGGCGGAAGGGGTCGACGAGCAGTACTTC.

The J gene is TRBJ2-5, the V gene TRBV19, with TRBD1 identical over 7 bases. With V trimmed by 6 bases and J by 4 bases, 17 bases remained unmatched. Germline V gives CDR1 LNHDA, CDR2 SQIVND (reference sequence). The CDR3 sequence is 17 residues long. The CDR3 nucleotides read TGTGCCAGTAGCCCACCATCCAGGGGGTGGTTGGGAGAGACCCAGTACTTC. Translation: CASSPPSRGWLGETQYF. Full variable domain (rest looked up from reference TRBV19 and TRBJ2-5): DGGITQSPKYLFRKEGQNVTLSCEQNLNHDAMYWYRQDPGQGLRLIYYSQIVNDFQKGDIAEGYSVSREKKESFPLTVTSAQKNPTAFYLCASSPPSRGWLGETQYFGPGTRLLVL.

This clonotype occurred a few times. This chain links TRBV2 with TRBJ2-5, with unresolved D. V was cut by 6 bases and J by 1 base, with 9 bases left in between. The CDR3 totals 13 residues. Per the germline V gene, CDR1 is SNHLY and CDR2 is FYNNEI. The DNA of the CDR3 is TGTGCCAGCAGGGATTGGTCCCAAGAGACCCAGTACTTC. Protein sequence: CASRDWSQETQYF.

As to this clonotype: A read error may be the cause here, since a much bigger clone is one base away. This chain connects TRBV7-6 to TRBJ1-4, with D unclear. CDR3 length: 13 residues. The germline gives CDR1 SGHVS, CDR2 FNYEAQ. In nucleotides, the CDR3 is TGTGCCAGCAGTCAAGACCTAAATGGAAAACTGTTTTTT. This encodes CASSQDLNGKLFF.

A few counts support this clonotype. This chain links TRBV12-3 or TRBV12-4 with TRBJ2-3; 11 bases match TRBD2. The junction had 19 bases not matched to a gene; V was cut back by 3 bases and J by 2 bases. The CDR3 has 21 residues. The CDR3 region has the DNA TGTGCCAGCAGTTTTCCGGGACTAGCGGATCAGACCCCACAATCCACAGATACGCAGTATTTT. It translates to CASSFPGLADQTPQSTDTQYF.

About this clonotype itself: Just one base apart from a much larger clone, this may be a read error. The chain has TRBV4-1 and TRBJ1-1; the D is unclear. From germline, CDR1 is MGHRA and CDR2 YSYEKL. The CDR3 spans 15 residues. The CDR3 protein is CAGSQDPGLNTEAFF. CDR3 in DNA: TGCGCCGGCAGCCAAGATCCGGGATTAAACACTGAAGCTTTCTTT.

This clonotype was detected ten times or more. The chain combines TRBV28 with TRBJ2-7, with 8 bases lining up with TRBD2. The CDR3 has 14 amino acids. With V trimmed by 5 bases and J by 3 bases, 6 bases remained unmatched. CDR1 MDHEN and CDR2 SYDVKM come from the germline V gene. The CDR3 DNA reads TGTGCCAGCAGTCAAGCGGGAGCTCGCTACGAGCAGTACTTC. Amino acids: CASSQAGARYEQYF. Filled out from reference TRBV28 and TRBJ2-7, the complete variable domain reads DVKVTQSSRYLVKRTGEKVFLECVQDMDHENMFWYRQDPGLGLRLIYFSYDVKMKEKGDIPEGYSVSREKKERFSLILESASTNQTSMYLCASSQAGARYEQYFGPGTRLTVT.